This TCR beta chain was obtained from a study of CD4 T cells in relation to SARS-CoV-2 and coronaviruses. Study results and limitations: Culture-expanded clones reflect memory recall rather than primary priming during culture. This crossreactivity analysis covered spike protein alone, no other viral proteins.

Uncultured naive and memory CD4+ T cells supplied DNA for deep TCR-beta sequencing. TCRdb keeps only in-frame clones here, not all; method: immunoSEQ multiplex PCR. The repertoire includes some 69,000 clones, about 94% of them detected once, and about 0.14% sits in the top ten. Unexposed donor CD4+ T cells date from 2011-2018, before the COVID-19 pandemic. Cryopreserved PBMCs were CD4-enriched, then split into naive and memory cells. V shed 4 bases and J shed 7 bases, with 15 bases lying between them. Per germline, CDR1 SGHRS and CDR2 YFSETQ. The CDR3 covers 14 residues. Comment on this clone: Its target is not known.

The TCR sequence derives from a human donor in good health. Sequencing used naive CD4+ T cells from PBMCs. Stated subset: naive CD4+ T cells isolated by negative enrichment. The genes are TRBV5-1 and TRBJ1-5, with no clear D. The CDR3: CASSISSLEQPQHF. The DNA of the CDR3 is TGCGCCAGCAGCATTAGTTCATTGGAGCAGCCCCAGCATTTT.